These 32 T cell receptor beta chains share one sample of origin, sequenced in a study of human versus mouse CDR3 diversity and MHC coevolution. Here immunoSEQ multiplex PCR was the method, and the copy in TCRdb shows in-frame clones only, minus some. This table holds 86,000 or so clones, just over 90% found once. The material sequenced was naive CD4+ T cells from blood. The subset here: CD45RO-negative CD62L-positive naive CD4 T cells. The receptors come from a person aged 25 to 75 in good health.

The chain is built from TRBV9 and TRBJ2-1; D may be TRBD1 (8 bases). There are 21 residues in the CDR3. Looked up from germline, CDR1 is SGDLS and CDR2 is YYNGEE. Trimming shortened V by 0 bases and J by 6 bases, and 31 bases separated the two germline ends. This CDR3 reads CASSVGITGGPRLAVRNEQFF. CDR3 in DNA: TGTGCCAGCAGCGTAGGAATAACAGGGGGACCTCGGCTAGCGGTCCGCAATGAGCAGTTCTTC.

This chain links TRBV7-2 with TRBJ2-1, with D perhaps TRBD2 (5 bases). The germline CDR1 and CDR2 sequences are SGHTA and FQGNSA. The CDR3 runs 16 residues. Trimming removed 1 base at V and 6 bases at J, with 16 bases between. CDR3 DNA sequence: TGTGCCAGCAGCTTAGGGCCCTGGGGAGAGCGCAATGAGCAGTTCTTC. This translates into CASSLGPWGERNEQFF.

The V and J genes are TRBV5-4 and TRBJ2-7, with 8 bases aligning to TRBD1. Germline-derived CDR1 and CDR2 are SGHNT and YYREEE (reference sequence). The CDR3 extends over 15 amino acids. Germline trimming cut 5 bases from V and 5 bases from J; bases unmatched to any gene: 12. CDR3 DNA sequence: TGTGCCAGCAGTCGGAAGGACAGGGTCGGGAACGAGCAGTACTTC. It yields the protein CASSRKDRVGNEQYF. The whole variable domain, filled in from reference TRBV5-4 and TRBJ2-7, reads ETGVTQSPTHLIKTRGQQVTLRCSSQSGHNTVSWYQQALGQGPQFIFQYYREEENGRGNFPPRFSGLQFPNYSSELNVNALELDDSALYLCASSRKDRVGNEQYFGPGTRLTVT.

The rearrangement uses TRBV19 and TRBJ1-1; D possibly corresponds to TRBD1 (6 bases). Germline lookup yields CDR1 LNHDA and CDR2 SQIVND (reference sequence). This CDR3 has 19 amino acids. The ends were cut back, 9 bases at V and 1 base at J, with 30 bases in the middle. The CDR3 DNA follows: TGTGCCAGCAGGAACCTGATGAACATGGTCGACAGGAGGAACACTGAAGCTTTCTTT. This encodes CASRNLMNMVDRRNTEAFF.

The chain uses TRBV6-5 and TRBJ2-3, with TRBD1 matching over 10 bases. CDR1 MNHEY and CDR2 SVGAGI come from the germline V gene. J was trimmed by 1 base and V by 6 bases; bases with no gene match: 4. This CDR3 is built from 15 residues. The CDR3 bases are TGTGCCAGCAGGACCGGGACAGGGGGCACAGATACGCAGTATTTT. Translated, it gives CASRTGTGGTDTQYF.

This clone was observed a single time. The chain links TRBV5-1 to TRBJ2-3; TRBD2 matches at 13 bases. This CDR3 has 16 residues. V lost 7 bases, J lost 2 bases, and 7 bases stayed unmatched. In germline, CDR1 is SGHRS, CDR2 YFSETQ. The CDR3 loop is CASGHGLAGDTDTQYF. As DNA, the CDR3 is TGCGCCAGCGGGCACGGACTAGCGGGAGACACAGATACGCAGTATTTT.

Only one count was recorded for this clone. The V call is TRBV6-4, the J call TRBJ2-5; 9 bases agree with TRBD1. The V gene's germline CDR1 is MRHNA and CDR2 SNTAGT. The CDR3 contains 15 residues. The V and J ends lost 4 bases and 5 bases, in that order; junction bases with no gene match: 8. CDR3 sequence reads: CASSVTGGASETQYF. For the CDR3, the DNA is TGTGCCAGCAGTGTTACAGGGGGCGCTTCGGAGACCCAGTACTTC.

V and J are TRBV5-1 and TRBJ2-7; D might be TRBD2 (5 bases). Trimming removed 7 bases at V and 3 bases at J, with 17 bases between. This CDR3 spans 14 amino acids. Germline values: CDR1 SGHRS, CDR2 YFSETQ. The CDR3 spells CASGETADGYEQYF. The CDR3 nucleotides are TGCGCCAGCGGGGAGACGGCGGATGGCTACGAGCAGTACTTC.

V and J are TRBV7-3 and TRBJ2-2; tentative D call: TRBD2 (7 bases). The CDR3 has 16 residues. CDR1 SGHTA and CDR2 FQGTGA come from the germline V gene. Trimming cost V 1 base and J 4 bases, with 13 bases left between them. CDR3 region: CASSLSTGGITGELFF. DNA of the CDR3: TGTGCCAGCAGCTTAAGTACGGGGGGCATCACCGGGGAGCTGTTTTTT.

J is TRBJ1-2 and V is TRBV19, with 11 bases matching TRBD1. V lost 8 bases to trimming and J lost 6 bases; unmatched junction nucleotides: 11. Germline V gene lookup returns CDR1 LNHDA and CDR2 SQIVND (reference sequence). This CDR3 has 15 amino acids. The CDR3 loop is CASHKPGQGVDGYTF. The CDR3 coding sequence is TGTGCCAGTCACAAACCGGGACAGGGGGTCGATGGCTACACCTTC.

This chain links TRBV10-1 with TRBJ1-4; no clear D gene. Trimming removed 7 bases at V and 8 bases at J, with 11 bases between. Per germline, CDR1 WNHNN and CDR2 SYGVQD (reference sequence). This CDR3 has 12 amino acids. Here the CDR3 reads CASTVTAEKLFF. The CDR3 DNA reads TGCGCCAGCACGGTCACAGCCGAAAAACTGTTTTTT.

This clone was observed a few times. The chain joins TRBV19 to TRBJ1-5; 8 bases map to TRBD1. Germline V gives CDR1 LNHDA, CDR2 SQIVND (reference sequence). The CDR3 length is 14 residues. Trimming removed 5 bases from V and 5 bases from J; junction bases left unmatched: 5. This chain's CDR3 is CASSAGQVYQPQHF. The CDR3 DNA reads as TGTGCCAGTAGTGCGGGACAGGTTTATCAGCCCCAGCATTTT.

This rearrangement joins TRBV9 to TRBJ2-1, with TRBD2 matching 8 bases. Per the germline V gene, CDR1 is SGDLS and CDR2 is YYNGEE. This CDR3 has 16 residues. V was pared by 0 bases and J by 3 bases, with 5 bases of the junction left unmatched. CDR3 protein: CASSVDAGGNYNEQFF. The DNA for the CDR3 is TGTGCCAGCAGCGTAGATGCGGGGGGCAACTACAATGAGCAGTTCTTC.

This sequence joins TRBV29-1 and TRBJ2-7, with a possible D match to TRBD2 (6 bases). The germline V and J ends were trimmed by 6 bases and 3 bases, with 18 bases remaining between them. This CDR3 is 14 amino acids long. Per germline, CDR1 SQVTM and CDR2 ANQGSEA. CDR3 sequence (DNA): TGCAGCGTCGGGGGAGCAACGTATGGCTACGAGCAGTACTTC. Its protein is CSVGGATYGYEQYF.

The CDR3 loop is CASSPFKSNQPQHF. CDR3 DNA: TGTGCCAGCAGCCCCTTTAAAAGCAATCAGCCCCAGCATTTT. The chain employs TRBV7-9 and TRBJ1-5, with D unclear. From germline, CDR1 is SEHNR and CDR2 FQNEAQ (reference sequence). Trimming stripped 5 bases from V and 1 base from J, with 9 bases between. The CDR3 extends over 14 amino acids. Using reference TRBV7-9 and TRBJ1-5 for the parts outside the CDR3, the full variable domain is DTGVSQNPRHKITKRGQNVTFRCDPISEHNRLYWYRQTLGQGPEFLTYFQNEAQLEKSRLLSDRFSAERPKGSFSTLEIQRTEQGDSAMYLCASSPFKSNQPQHFGDGTRLSIL.

The rearrangement links TRBV19 to TRBJ2-7; TRBD1 aligns across 7 bases. Germline CDR1 LNHDA, CDR2 SQIVND (reference sequence). J lost 9 bases, V lost 5 bases, and 13 bases had no gene match. CDR3 length: 14 residues. This chain's CDR3 is CASSPLQGYTGQYF. The DNA of the CDR3 is TGTGCCAGTAGTCCACTACAGGGGTATACGGGGCAGTACTTC.

The rearrangement joins TRBV18 to TRBJ1-1, with D uncertain. The CDR3 consists of 16 residues. V was clipped by 0 bases and J by 1 base, with 12 bases between them. CDR1 and CDR2 from the germline V gene are KGHSH and LQKENI. The CDR3 sequence is CASSPPGANRNTEAFF. CDR3 in DNA: TGTGCCAGCTCACCACCCGGAGCGAATCGGAACACTGAAGCTTTCTTT.

The chain couples TRBV5-1 to TRBJ2-7; the D gene is possibly TRBD2 (6 bases). This CDR3 spans 13 amino acids. The ends were cut back, 6 bases at V and 4 bases at J, with 14 bases in the middle. CDR1 and CDR2 (germline): SGHRS, YFSETQ. The CDR3 here is CASTGGGDYEQYF. In DNA, the CDR3 is TGCGCCAGCACCGGGGGTGGGGATTACGAGCAGTACTTC.

The J gene is TRBJ2-7, the V gene TRBV9, with D perhaps TRBD1 (5 bases). The V end was cut by 4 bases, the J end by 2 bases, with 13 bases between. This CDR3 has 14 amino acids. Per the germline V gene, CDR1 is SGDLS and CDR2 is YYNGEE. In DNA form, the CDR3 reads TGTGCCAGCAGCCCGAGGACAAAAACCTACGAGCAGTACTTC. Amino acids: CASSPRTKTYEQYF.

V gene TRBV29-1 combines with J gene TRBJ2-7; D is perhaps TRBD1 (5 bases). V lost 6 bases and J lost 4, with 16 bases in between. Looked up from germline, CDR1 is SQVTM and CDR2 is ANQGSEA. The CDR3 has 13 residues. The CDR3 loop is CSVNRAGNYEQYF. The CDR3 DNA is TGCAGCGTGAACAGAGCAGGGAATTACGAGCAGTACTTC.

The chain couples TRBV11-2 to TRBJ2-1; 9 nucleotides align to TRBD2. This CDR3 has 16 amino acids. CDR1 SGHAT and CDR2 FQNNGV come from the germline V gene. The V segment lost 2 bases and the J segment 4 bases; nucleotides outside the gene matches: 6. CDR3 DNA sequence: TGTGCCAGCAGCTTAAATCTGGCGGGAGGGTACAATGAGCAGTTCTTC. It yields the protein CASSLNLAGGYNEQFF.

In its sample, this clone was seen once. V usage is TRBV28 and J usage is TRBJ2-2; 9 bases agree with TRBD2. The length of the CDR3 is 16 residues. Germline V lookup: CDR1 MDHEN, CDR2 SYDVKM. The ends lost 8 bases at V and 1 base at J; junction bases unmatched: 8. The CDR3 region has the DNA TGTGCCAGCGGAACAAGACTAGCGGTGAACACCGGGGAGCTGTTTTTT. Amino acid sequence: CASGTRLAVNTGELFF.

This rearrangement joins TRBV9 to TRBJ2-7; 12 positions match TRBD2. The CDR3 runs to 16 residues. The germline gives CDR1 SGDLS, CDR2 YYNGEE. J was trimmed by 5 bases and V by 0 bases; bases with no gene match: 6. Written as DNA, the CDR3 is TGTGCCAGCAGCGTAGGGGCTAGCGGGAGGGCCCACGAGCAGTACTTC. Encoded protein: CASSVGASGRAHEQYF.

The gene calls are TRBV27 and TRBJ2-1; D gene uncertain. The CDR3 length is 15 residues. Germline V gives CDR1 MNHEY, CDR2 SMNVEV (reference sequence). The V end was cut by 4 bases, the J end by 3 bases, with 13 bases between. The CDR3 here is CASSSTRVGYNEQFF. In DNA form, the CDR3 reads TGTGCCAGCAGTTCCACACGGGTGGGCTACAATGAGCAGTTCTTC.

V usage is TRBV7-9 and J usage is TRBJ1-2, with 7 positions matching TRBD1. This CDR3 contains 13 residues. The V and J ends lost 4 bases and 3 bases, in that order; junction bases with no gene match: 2. In germline, CDR1 is SEHNR, CDR2 FQNEAQ (reference sequence). CDR3 bases: TGTGCCAGCAGCTCGGGACAGTACTATGGCTACACCTTC. Its translation: CASSSGQYYGYTF. The full variable domain, with the rest looked up from reference TRBV7-9 and TRBJ1-2, is DTGVSQNPRHKITKRGQNVTFRCDPISEHNRLYWYRQTLGQGPEFLTYFQNEAQLEKSRLLSDRFSAERPKGSFSTLEIQRTEQGDSAMYLCASSSGQYYGYTFGSGTRLTVV.

This rearrangement joins TRBV25-1 to TRBJ1-2, with 7 bases matching TRBD1. Germline CDR1 is MGHDK and CDR2 is SYGVNS. This CDR3 has 15 residues. Trimming removed 3 bases from V and 6 bases from J; junction bases left unmatched: 10. The CDR3 DNA reads TGTGCCAGCAGTGACCCGACAGGGTTCAGAGATGGCTACACCTTC. This encodes CASSDPTGFRDGYTF.

The rearrangement joins TRBV9 to TRBJ1-6; the D is unclear. V was cut by 4 bases and J by 12 bases, with 14 bases left in between. The CDR3 is 13 amino acids. Germline CDR1 reads SGDLS; CDR2 reads YYNGEE. For the CDR3, the DNA is TGTGCCAGCAGCCTTGATAGCTTTCGACCCCTCCACTTT. Translation gives CASSLDSFRPLHF.

The chain carries TRBV2 and TRBJ1-4; D unclear. The length of the CDR3 is 14 residues. V lost 7 bases and J 8 bases, leaving 17 bases between the germline ends. The V gene's germline CDR1 is SNHLY and CDR2 FYNNEI. CDR3 nucleotide sequence: TGTGCCAGCATCTCGTCGGGAATTTACGAAAAACTGTTTTTT. This translates into CASISSGIYEKLFF.

The rearrangement links TRBV27 to TRBJ2-1; D is ambiguous. Trimming left V 6 bases short and J 6 bases short, with 15 bases between. The CDR3 extends over 14 amino acids. Germline V lookup: CDR1 MNHEY, CDR2 SMNVEV (reference sequence). The CDR3 bases are TGTGCCAGCAGGCCCCCAGGATCGAGCAATGAGCAGTTCTTC. This gives the protein CASRPPGSSNEQFF.

This chain joins TRBV7-2 and TRBJ1-1; 10 bases agree with TRBD1. Per the germline V gene, CDR1 is SGHTA and CDR2 is FQGNSA. The CDR3 consists of 14 residues. After removal of 5 bases from V and 4 bases from J, the junction contained 4 bases not matched to a gene. CDR3 loop: CASSARTGGTEAFF. CDR3 bases: TGTGCCAGCAGCGCTAGGACAGGGGGCACTGAAGCTTTCTTT.

The gene calls are TRBV7-6 and TRBJ2-7; TRBD1 matches 7 bases. The CDR3 sequence is 16 residues long. Germline V gene lookup returns CDR1 SGHVS and CDR2 FNYEAQ. The V gene end was trimmed by 3 bases and the J gene end by 7 bases; junction bases not matched to a gene: 15. The CDR3 DNA is TGTGCCAGCAGCTTGAACCAGGACAGGTACGCTAAGGAGCAGTACTTC. It encodes CASSLNQDRYAKEQYF.

V and J are TRBV28 and TRBJ2-5; D gene uncertain. The CDR3 length is 13 residues. Germline CDR1 and CDR2: MDHEN and SYDVKM. The germline V and J ends were trimmed by 1 base and 3 bases, with 6 bases remaining between them. This CDR3 is CASSLFAEETQYF. CDR3 DNA sequence: TGTGCCAGCAGTTTATTCGCAGAAGAGACCCAGTACTTC.